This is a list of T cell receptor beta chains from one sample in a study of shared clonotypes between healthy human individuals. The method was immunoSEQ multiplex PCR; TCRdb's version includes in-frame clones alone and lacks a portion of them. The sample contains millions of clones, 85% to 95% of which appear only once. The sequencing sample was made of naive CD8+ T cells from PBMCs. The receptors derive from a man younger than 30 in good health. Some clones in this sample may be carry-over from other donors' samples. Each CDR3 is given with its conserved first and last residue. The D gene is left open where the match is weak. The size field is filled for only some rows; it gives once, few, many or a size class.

CASSLALAGGELYNEQFF	TGTGCCAGCAGTTTGGCTCTAGCGGGAGGGGAACTCTACAATGAGCAGTTCTTC	-	TRBD2	TRBJ2-1	TRBV28
CASSLGFGAGGGNTIYF	TGCGCCAGCAGCTTGGGATTCGGGGCGGGCGGCGGAAACACCATATATTTT	once	-	TRBJ1-3	TRBV5-1
CASSLSTYWDQPQHF	TGTGCCAGCAGCTTGAGCACCTATTGGGATCAGCCCCAGCATTTT	-	-	TRBJ1-5	TRBV5-8
CASSLYRGIYEQYF	TGTGCCAGCAGCTTGTATAGGGGCATCTACGAGCAGTACTTC	-	-	TRBJ2-7	TRBV5-6
CASSRRDSNRETQYF	TGCGCCAGCAGCCGCCGGGACAGCAACAGGGAGACCCAGTACTTC	-	TRBD1	TRBJ2-5	TRBV4-3
CASSQPSGQGNIQYF	TGTGCCAGCAGTCAACCATCGGGACAGGGAAACATTCAGTACTTC	-	TRBD1	TRBJ2-4	TRBV27
CASSLGGQSDFF	TGTGCCAGCAGCTTAGGGGGACAGTCTGACTTCTTT	-	TRBD1	TRBJ1-1	TRBV7-9
CASKVRDRGAYEQYF	TGTGCCAGTAAGGTCCGGGACAGGGGGGCCTACGAGCAGTACTTC	-	TRBD1	TRBJ2-7	TRBV19
CASSFVVLLNSGANVLTF	TGTGCCAGCAGCTTCGTCGTTCTCCTGAACTCTGGGGCCAACGTCCTGACTTTC	-	-	TRBJ2-6	TRBV5-4
CASSDLGTGGLGVGAFF	TGTGCCAGCAGTGATCTTGGGACAGGGGGTTTGGGGGTAGGAGCTTTCTTT	-	TRBD1	TRBJ1-1	TRBV2
CASSRLAGGLGETQYF	TGTGCCAGTAGTAGGCTAGCGGGAGGGTTGGGGGAGACCCAGTACTTC	-	TRBD2	TRBJ2-5	TRBV19
CASSYTGGAAYEQYF	TGCGCCAGCAGCTATACAGGGGGTGCCGCTTACGAGCAGTACTTC	-	TRBD1	TRBJ2-7	TRBV5-1
CASSRIRAPHYTEAFF	TGTGCCAGCAGCCGAATCCGGGCCCCTCATTACACTGAAGCTTTCTTT	-	-	TRBJ1-1	TRBV7-3
CASRPQGGFAGELFF	TGTGCCAGCAGGCCCCAAGGGGGATTTGCCGGGGAGCTGTTTTTT	-	-	TRBJ2-2	TRBV27
CASSWGIVNQPQHF	TGTGCCAGCAGCTGGGGAATAGTCAATCAGCCCCAGCATTTT	-	-	TRBJ1-5	TRBV6-6
CASSTRTGGPAGVGINEQFF	TGTGCCAGCAGTACCAGGACAGGGGGCCCTGCGGGAGTGGGGATCAATGAGCAGTTCTTC	-	TRBD1	TRBJ2-1	TRBV28
CASRGQGIHEQYF	TGTGCCAGCAGGGGACAGGGTATCCACGAGCAGTACTTC	once	TRBD1	TRBJ2-7	TRBV27
CASSTLAGGIYEQYF	TGTGCCAGTAGTACACTAGCGGGAGGGATTTACGAGCAGTACTTC	-	TRBD2	TRBJ2-7	TRBV19
CSVRETYEQYF	TGCAGCGTTAGGGAAACCTACGAGCAGTACTTC	-	-	TRBJ2-7	TRBV29-1
CASSPGGLAGVEQYF	TGTGCCAGCAGTCCGGGCGGGCTAGCGGGAGTTGAGCAGTACTTC	-	TRBD2	TRBJ2-7	TRBV27
CASSSRTGVSYEQYF	TGTGCCAGCAGCTCCCGGACAGGAGTCTCCTACGAGCAGTACTTC	once	TRBD1	TRBJ2-7	TRBV11-1
CASGPGAGVGEQYF	TGTGCCAGCGGCCCGGGTGCGGGAGTGGGTGAGCAGTACTTC	-	TRBD2	TRBJ2-5	TRBV6-1
CASSEAGLATDTQYF	TGTGCCAGCAGTGAAGCGGGACTAGCTACGGATACGCAGTATTTT	-	TRBD2	TRBJ2-3	TRBV6-1
CASSLGILGSSGRNTDTQYF	TGTGCCAGCAGCTTGGGGATTTTGGGGTCTAGCGGGAGGAACACAGATACGCAGTATTTT	-	TRBD2	TRBJ2-3	TRBV5-4
CASSDGPAAFSNQPQHF	TGTGCCAGCAGTGACGGTCCGGCAGCCTTCAGCAATCAGCCCCAGCATTTT	-	-	TRBJ1-5	TRBV2
CASSTVTGELFF	TGTGCCAGCAGTACGGTCACCGGGGAGCTGTTTTTT	-	-	TRBJ2-2	TRBV6-1
CASTLTGGNEKLFF	TGTGCCAGCACCCTAACGGGAGGCAATGAAAAACTGTTTTTT	-	-	TRBJ1-4	TRBV27
CASSRTSGRVTGELFF	TGTGCCAGCAGCCGAACTAGCGGGAGGGTGACCGGGGAGCTGTTTTTT	once	TRBD2	TRBJ2-2	TRBV5-6
CASSARQALQETQYF	TGTGCCAGCAGCGCCCGACAGGCCCTCCAAGAGACCCAGTACTTC	-	-	TRBJ2-5	TRBV7-9
CAWSWETYEQYF	TGTGCCTGGAGTTGGGAAACCTACGAGCAGTACTTC	-	-	TRBJ2-7	TRBV30
CASSTRLAGTYEQYF	TGTGCCAGTAGCACGAGACTAGCGGGAACCTACGAGCAGTACTTC	-	TRBD2	TRBJ2-7	TRBV19
CASIVGGMNTEAFF	TGTGCCAGCATAGTCGGGGGGATGAACACTGAAGCTTTCTTT	once	-	TRBJ1-1	TRBV6-1
CASSVNRGRAEAFF	TGTGCCAGCAGCGTCAACAGGGGGAGGGCTGAAGCTTTCTTT	-	TRBD1	TRBJ1-1	TRBV7-2
CASSHTVGGQPQHF	TGCGCCAGCAGCCACACCGTCGGGGGGCAGCCCCAGCATTTT	-	-	TRBJ1-5	TRBV4-3
CASSQNRGLLQRRYF	TGTGCCAGCAGCCAAAACAGGGGACTCCTTCAAAGGCGGTACTTC	few	-	TRBJ2-7	TRBV4-2
CASSVRRGPSADTQYF	TGTGCCAGCAGCGTGCGGCGCGGGCCGTCCGCAGATACGCAGTATTTT	-	-	TRBJ2-3	TRBV9
CSVLAGSYEQYF	TGCAGCGTTCTCGCAGGCTCCTACGAGCAGTACTTC	-	-	TRBJ2-7	TRBV29-1
CASSDVAERTDTQYF	TGTGCCAGCAGTGACGTCGCCGAGCGCACAGATACGCAGTATTTT	-	-	TRBJ2-3	TRBV6-4
CAWSRGDPGELFF	TGTGCCTGGAGTCGGGGGGACCCCGGGGAGCTGTTTTTT	-	TRBD2	TRBJ2-2	TRBV30
CASSENGAYNEQFF	TGCGCCAGCAGTGAAAACGGGGCCTACAATGAGCAGTTCTTC	-	-	TRBJ2-1	TRBV10-1
CASSEGQRHSYEQYF	TGTGCCAGCAGCGAGGGACAGCGACACTCCTACGAGCAGTACTTC	-	TRBD1	TRBJ2-7	TRBV13
CASSHPTGSSTDTQYF	TGCGCCAGCAGCCATCCCACCGGCTCTAGCACAGATACGCAGTATTTT	-	-	TRBJ2-3	TRBV4-1
CASRTAGNTIYF	TGTGCCAGCAGGACAGCGGGAAACACCATATATTTT	-	-	TRBJ1-3	TRBV7-9
CASSRGNEQFF	TGTGCCAGCAGCCGGGGGAATGAGCAGTTCTTC	-	-	TRBJ2-1	TRBV7-6
CASSDRRQGEAYGYTF	TGTGCCAGCAGCGACCGACGACAGGGGGAAGCCTATGGCTACACCTTC	-	TRBD1	TRBJ1-2	TRBV13
CASSVGSQGVNTEAFF	TGTGCCAGCAGCGTAGGTTCGCAGGGGGTGAACACTGAAGCTTTCTTT	-	TRBD1	TRBJ1-1	TRBV9